The text below deals with one T cell receptor (beta chain). Its antigen is as yet unknown. The data were taken from a study of graft-versus-host responses after intestinal transplantation. Measured with immunoSEQ multiplex PCR; TCRdb has only the in-frame clones, and not every one. The sample includes under 95,000 clones, approximately 82% seen only once; the top ten take approximately 0.78%. V was cut by 4 bases and J by 5 bases, with 17 bases left in between. This CDR3 spans 15 amino acids. Germline-derived CDR1 and CDR2 are LGHNA and YNFKEQ. The receptor's source is a human donor who received an intestinal transplant. Sample: unstimulated CD4+ T cells sorted from spleen or lymph node cells, taken before intestinal transplant. The chain links TRBV4-2 to TRBJ1-2; unclear D gene. CDR3 nucleotide sequence: TGTGCCAGCAGCCCAAAGCCCGGGAATGGATATGGCTACACCTTC. Translated, it gives CASSPKPGNGYGYTF.